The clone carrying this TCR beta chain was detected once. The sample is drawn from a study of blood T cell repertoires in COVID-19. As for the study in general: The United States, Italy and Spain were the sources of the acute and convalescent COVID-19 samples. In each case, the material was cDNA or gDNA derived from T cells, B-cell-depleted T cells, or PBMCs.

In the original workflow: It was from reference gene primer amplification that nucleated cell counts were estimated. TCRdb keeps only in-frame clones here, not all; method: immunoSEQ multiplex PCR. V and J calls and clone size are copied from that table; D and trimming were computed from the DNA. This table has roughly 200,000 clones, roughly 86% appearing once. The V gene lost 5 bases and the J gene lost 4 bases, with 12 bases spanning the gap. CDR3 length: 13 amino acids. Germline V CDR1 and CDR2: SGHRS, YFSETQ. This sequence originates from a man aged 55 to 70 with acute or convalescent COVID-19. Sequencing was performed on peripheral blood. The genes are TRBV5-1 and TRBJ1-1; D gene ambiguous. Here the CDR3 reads CASSTGDFTEAFF. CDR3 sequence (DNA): TGCGCCAGCAGTACTGGAGACTTCACTGAAGCTTTCTTT.